The T cell receptor (beta chain) under discussion was sequenced for a study of blood T cell repertoires in COVID-19. TCRdb's table, derived via immunoSEQ multiplex PCR, lists solely in-frame clones and lacks some. In the table there are hundreds of thousands of clones, about four fifths of which are singletons. V was clipped by 3 bases and J by 12 bases, with 11 bases between them. The CDR3 sequence is 12 residues long. Germline V gives CDR1 MDHEN, CDR2 SYDVKM. The receptor was derived from a woman between 35 and 50 years old who had recovered from COVID-19. The material sequenced was PBMCs or T cells enriched from blood (not recorded which). The rearrangement uses TRBV28 and TRBJ2-2, with a weak D call TRBD1 (5 bases). CDR3 protein: CASSFLQGQLFF. The DNA for the CDR3 is TGTGCCAGCAGTTTTCTTCAGGGTCAGCTGTTTTTT. The entire variable domain, with the rest obtained from reference TRBV28 and TRBJ2-2, is as follows: DVKVTQSSRYLVKRTGEKVFLECVQDMDHENMFWYRQDPGLGLRLIYFSYDVKMKEKGDIPEGYSVSREKKERFSLILESASTNQTSMYLCASSFLQGQLFFGEGSRLTVL.